This TCR beta chain was sequenced during a study of T cells after yellow fever vaccination. CDR3 length: 15 amino acids. Germline CDR1 is SGHKS and CDR2 is YYEKEE (reference sequence). Trimming shortened V by 1 base and J by 2 bases, and 12 bases separated the two germline ends. Regarding the study as a whole: At around 95% for CD4 and about 91% for CD8, most primary-vaccination clones showed up again after the booster.

TCRdb reprocessed the 5' RACE reads via MiXCR and lists one record per CDR3 protein. Of about 350,000 distinct CDR3 sequences in the sample, around 8.1% were seen once. The table lists this clonotype with many counts. The antigen is not known. The gene calls are TRBV5-5 and TRBJ1-1, with D unclear. Source: PBMCs, taken around 45 days after the first yellow fever vaccination. The sequence was obtained from a man between 18 and 29 years old who received the YFV17D yellow fever vaccine. CDR3 protein: CASSLLGKTNTEAFF. The CDR3 nucleotides read TGTGCCAGCAGCTTGCTTGGCAAGACCAACACTGAAGCTTTCTTT.